Below are 5 T cell receptor beta chains sequenced from a single sample in a study of cytomegalovirus exposure and HLA in healthy donors. Vbeta (60) and Jbeta (13) primers were used in the PCR. The method was immunoSEQ multiplex PCR; TCRdb's version includes in-frame clones alone and lacks a portion of them. The sample shows roughly 140,000 clones, under 70% of them seen only once. The sample comprised PBMCs. All receptors derive from a woman aged 30 to 39 in good health and CMV-seropositive.

This clone has only a few counts. The chain combines TRBV7-3 with TRBJ1-1; TRBD1 is a possible D gene (6 bases). The germline CDR1 and CDR2 sequences are SGHTA and FQGTGA. The CDR3 loop spans 15 amino acids. The germline V and J ends were trimmed by 2 bases and 7 bases, with 17 bases remaining between them. The CDR3 spells CASSLSGRAQGEAFF. CDR3 DNA: TGTGCCAGCAGCTTATCGGGGAGGGCACAGGGTGAAGCTTTCTTT.

This chain uses TRBV10-3 with TRBJ2-5; 7 bases are shared with TRBD2. Germline CDR1 is ENHRY and CDR2 is SYGVKD. V was pared by 4 bases and J by 5 bases, with 10 bases of the junction left unmatched. The CDR3 spans 15 residues. The CDR3 DNA sequence: TGTGCCATCAGTGGGGGGGGGTCCGGCACTGAGACCCAGTACTTC. Translating it yields CAISGGGSGTETQYF.

This clone was recorded a few times. This CDR3 reads CASSPMTGSMNTEAFF. CDR3 in DNA: TGTGCCAGCAGCCCAATGACAGGTTCTATGAACACTGAAGCTTTCTTT. V and J are TRBV14 and TRBJ1-1; D is perhaps TRBD1 (6 bases). This CDR3 is 16 amino acids long. Between the trimmed V and J ends, which lost 4 bases and 0 bases, there was a span of 15 bases. CDR1 is SGHDN and CDR2 is FVKESK in the germline V gene.

J is TRBJ2-2 and V is TRBV19; D is perhaps TRBD1 (8 bases). V lost 3 bases, J lost 6 bases, and 14 bases lay in between. Germline assignment: CDR1 LNHDA and CDR2 SQIVND (reference sequence). The CDR3 is 15 amino acids. The CDR3 sequence: CASSMGTGGAGELFF. Written as DNA, the CDR3 is TGTGCCAGTAGTATGGGAACAGGGGGGGCCGGGGAGCTGTTTTTT.

The chain combines TRBV29-1 with TRBJ2-7; D is unresolved. Germline CDR1 reads SQVTM; CDR2 reads ANQGSEA. The CDR3 runs to 15 residues. V was cut by 7 bases and J by 2 bases, with 21 bases left in between. CDR3 bases: TGCAGCGCCTTTATTGGCGGAACAAATGCCTACGAGCAGTACTTC. It is translated as CSAFIGGTNAYEQYF.